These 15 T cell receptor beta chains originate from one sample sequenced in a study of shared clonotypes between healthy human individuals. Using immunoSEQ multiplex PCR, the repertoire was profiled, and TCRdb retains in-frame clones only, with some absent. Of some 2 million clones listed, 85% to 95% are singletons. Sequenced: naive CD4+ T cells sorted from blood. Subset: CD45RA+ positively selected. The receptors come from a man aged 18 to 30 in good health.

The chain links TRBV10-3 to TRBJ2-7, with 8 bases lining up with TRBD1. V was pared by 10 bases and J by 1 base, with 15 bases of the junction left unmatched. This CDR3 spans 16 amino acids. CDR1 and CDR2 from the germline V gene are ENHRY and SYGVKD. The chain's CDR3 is CASRSVDRESSYEQYF. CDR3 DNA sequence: TGTGCCAGCCGGTCGGTGGACAGGGAAAGTTCCTACGAGCAGTACTTC.

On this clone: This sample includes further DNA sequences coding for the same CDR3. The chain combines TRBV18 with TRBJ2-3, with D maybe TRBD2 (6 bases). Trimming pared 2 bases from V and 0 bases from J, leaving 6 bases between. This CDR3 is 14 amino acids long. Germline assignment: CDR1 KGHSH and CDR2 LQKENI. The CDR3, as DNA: TGTGCCAGCTCACCAGGAGGGAGCACAGATACGCAGTATTTT. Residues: CASSPGGSTDTQYF.

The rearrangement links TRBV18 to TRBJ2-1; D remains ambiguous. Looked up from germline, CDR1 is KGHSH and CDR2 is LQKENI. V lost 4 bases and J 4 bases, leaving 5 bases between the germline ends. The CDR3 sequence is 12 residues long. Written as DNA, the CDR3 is TGTGCCAGCTCACTCAGATACAATGAGCAGTTCTTC. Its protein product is CASSLRYNEQFF.

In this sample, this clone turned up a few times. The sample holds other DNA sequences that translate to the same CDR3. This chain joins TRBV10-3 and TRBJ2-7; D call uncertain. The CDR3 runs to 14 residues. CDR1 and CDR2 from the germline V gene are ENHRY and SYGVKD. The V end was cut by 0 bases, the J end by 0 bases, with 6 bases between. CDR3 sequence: CAISESGSSYEQYF. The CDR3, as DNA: TGTGCCATCAGTGAGTCGGGCAGCTCCTACGAGCAGTACTTC.

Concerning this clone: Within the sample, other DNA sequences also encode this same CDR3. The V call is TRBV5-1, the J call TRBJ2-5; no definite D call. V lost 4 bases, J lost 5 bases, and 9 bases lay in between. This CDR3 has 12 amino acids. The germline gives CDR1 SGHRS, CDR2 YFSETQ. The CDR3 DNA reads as TGCGCCAGCAGCCTATCCCAGGAGACCCAGTACTTC. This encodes CASSLSQETQYF.

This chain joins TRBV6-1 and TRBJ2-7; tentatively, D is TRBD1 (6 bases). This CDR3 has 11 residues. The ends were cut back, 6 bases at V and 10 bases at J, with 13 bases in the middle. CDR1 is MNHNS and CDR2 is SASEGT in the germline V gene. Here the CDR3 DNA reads TGTGCCAGCAGGGACAGAGAGGTTCAGTACTTC. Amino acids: CASRDREVQYF.

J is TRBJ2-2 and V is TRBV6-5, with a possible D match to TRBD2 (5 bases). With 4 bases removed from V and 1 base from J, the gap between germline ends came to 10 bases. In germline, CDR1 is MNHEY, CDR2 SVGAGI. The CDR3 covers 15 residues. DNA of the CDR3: TGTGCCAGCAGTTCCCCGGGAAAGAACACCGGGGAGCTGTTTTTT. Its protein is CASSSPGKNTGELFF.

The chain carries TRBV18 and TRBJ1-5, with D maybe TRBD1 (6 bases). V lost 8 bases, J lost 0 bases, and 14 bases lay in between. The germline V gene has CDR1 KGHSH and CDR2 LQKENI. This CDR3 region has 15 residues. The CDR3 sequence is CASRGDGDSNQPQHF. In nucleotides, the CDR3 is TGTGCCAGCAGGGGGGACGGAGATAGCAATCAGCCCCAGCATTTT.

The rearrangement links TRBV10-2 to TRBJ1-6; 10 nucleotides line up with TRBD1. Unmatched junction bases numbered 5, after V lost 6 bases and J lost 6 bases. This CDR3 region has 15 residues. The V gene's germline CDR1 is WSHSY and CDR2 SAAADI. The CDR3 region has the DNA TGCGCCAGCAGAAGGGACAGGGGAGTTAATTCACCCCTCCACTTT. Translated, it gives CASRRDRGVNSPLHF.

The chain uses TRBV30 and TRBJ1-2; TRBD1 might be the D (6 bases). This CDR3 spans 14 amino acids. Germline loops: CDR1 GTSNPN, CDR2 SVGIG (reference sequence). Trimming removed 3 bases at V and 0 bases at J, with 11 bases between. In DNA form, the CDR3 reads TGTGCCTGGAGCCCCGGACAGTCTAACTATGGCTACACCTTC. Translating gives CAWSPGQSNYGYTF.

CDR3 DNA: TGTGCCAGCAGCTTAGTTGGGGCAAGCACAGATACGCAGTATTTT. Amino acids: CASSLVGASTDTQYF. The genes are TRBV7-9 and TRBJ2-3, with D perhaps TRBD1 (5 bases). This CDR3 contains 15 residues. V dropped 1 base and J dropped 0 bases, with 8 bases sitting between them. Germline V gives CDR1 SEHNR, CDR2 FQNEAQ (reference sequence). Together with reference TRBV7-9 and TRBJ2-3, the CDR3 gives the full variable domain: DTGVSQNPRHKITKRGQNVTFRCDPISEHNRLYWYRQTLGQGPEFLTYFQNEAQLEKSRLLSDRFSAERPKGSFSTLEIQRTEQGDSAMYLCASSLVGASTDTQYFGPGTRLTVL.

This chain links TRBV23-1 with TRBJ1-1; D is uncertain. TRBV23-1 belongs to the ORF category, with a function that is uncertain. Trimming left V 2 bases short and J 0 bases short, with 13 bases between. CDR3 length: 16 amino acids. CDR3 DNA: TGCGCCAGCAGTCAAGACGAGCCCAGGATGAACACTGAAGCTTTCTTT. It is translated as CASSQDEPRMNTEAFF.

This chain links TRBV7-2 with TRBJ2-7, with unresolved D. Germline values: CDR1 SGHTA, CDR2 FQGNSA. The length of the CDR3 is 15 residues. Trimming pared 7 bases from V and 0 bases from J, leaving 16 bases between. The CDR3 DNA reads TGTGCCAGCACCGAGCCCACCCTCAACTCCTACGAGCAGTACTTC. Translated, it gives CASTEPTLNSYEQYF.

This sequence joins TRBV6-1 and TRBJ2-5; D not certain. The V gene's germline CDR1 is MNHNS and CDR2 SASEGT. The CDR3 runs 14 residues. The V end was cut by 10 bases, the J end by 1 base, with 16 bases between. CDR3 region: CATTATAFQETQYF. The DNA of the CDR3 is TGTGCCACCACCGCGACGGCCTTCCAAGAGACCCAGTACTTC.

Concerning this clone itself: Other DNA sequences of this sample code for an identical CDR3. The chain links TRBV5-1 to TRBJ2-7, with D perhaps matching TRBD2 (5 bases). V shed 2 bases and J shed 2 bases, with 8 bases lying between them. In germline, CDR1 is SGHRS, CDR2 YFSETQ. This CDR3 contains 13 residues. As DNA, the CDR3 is TGCGCCAGCAGCTTTGGAGGCCCCTACGAGCAGTACTTC. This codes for CASSFGGPYEQYF.